Shown below are 11 T cell receptor beta chains from a single sample sequenced in a study of blood T cell repertoires in COVID-19. The table came from immunoSEQ multiplex PCR; TCRdb's copy has only in-frame clones and leaves some out. The profile covers over 150,000 clones, with roughly 90% appearing a single time and about 3.9% taken by the ten largest. Sequencing input: peripheral blood. Receptors originate from a woman aged 60-70 years who had recovered from COVID-19.

This clone was counted once. The chain joins TRBV7-9 to TRBJ2-5; possible D gene TRBD2, 6 bases. Trimming cost V 5 bases and J 3 bases, with 19 bases left between them. The CDR3 runs 16 residues. CDR1 SEHNR and CDR2 FQNEAQ come from the germline V gene (reference sequence). The CDR3 loop reads CASSARSGGWKETQYF. The CDR3 nucleotides are TGTGCCAGCAGCGCCAGGAGTGGGGGGTGGAAAGAGACCCAGTACTTC.

This sequence joins TRBV5-1 and TRBJ2-2; D is possibly TRBD2 (5 bases). Germline V gene lookup returns CDR1 SGHRS and CDR2 YFSETQ. The CDR3 has 15 residues. Between the trimmed V and J ends, which lost 1 base and 0 bases, there was a span of 7 bases. The DNA of the CDR3 is TGCGCCAGCAGCTTGCGGGGATCGAACACCGGGGAGCTGTTTTTT. It is translated as CASSLRGSNTGELFF.

This clone came up once. The V and J genes are TRBV20-1 and TRBJ2-5, with unresolved D. Germline assignment: CDR1 DFQATT and CDR2 SNEGSKA (reference sequence). V lost 3 bases and J lost 4, with 18 bases in between. CDR3 size: 15 residues. The CDR3 nucleotides are TGCAGTGCTAGTTGGTCTCTTACGCCGGGAGAGACCCAGTACTTC. Encoded protein: CSASWSLTPGETQYF.

The chain couples TRBV2 to TRBJ2-7, with D unclear. V dropped 3 bases and J dropped 4 bases, with 7 bases sitting between them. Germline V gene lookup returns CDR1 SNHLY and CDR2 FYNNEI. The CDR3 has 12 amino acids. The CDR3 loop is CASSDENYEQYF. CDR3 DNA sequence: TGTGCCAGCAGTGATGAGAATTACGAGCAGTACTTC.

As to this clone: Other DNA sequences in this specimen translate into the identical CDR3. The chain links TRBV5-1 to TRBJ2-7; 11 nucleotides match TRBD2. Losses at the gene ends were 4 bases for V and 3 bases for J; bases not matched to a gene: 3. This CDR3 region has 14 residues. Germline CDR1 is SGHRS and CDR2 is YFSETQ. CDR3 nucleotides: TGCGCCAGCAGCCTTAGCGGGGGGGACTACGAGCAGTACTTC. Protein product: CASSLSGGDYEQYF.

The chain is built from TRBV11-2 and TRBJ1-1; TRBD1 matches at 10 bases. Germline V gene data show CDR1 as SGHAT and CDR2 as FQNNGV. Losses at the gene ends were 2 bases for V and 0 bases for J; bases not matched to a gene: 3. The CDR3 spans 16 residues. CDR3 coding DNA: TGTGCCAGCAGCTTATTTGGGACAGGGGTGAACACTGAAGCTTTCTTT. Its translation is CASSLFGTGVNTEAFF.

The chain employs TRBV9 and TRBJ2-6; 11 bases map to TRBD2. The CDR3 extends over 18 amino acids. Germline-derived CDR1 and CDR2 are SGDLS and YYNGEE. Unmatched junction bases numbered 4, after V lost 2 bases and J lost 0 bases. CDR3 amino acids: CASSVSGGAGSGANVLTF. The CDR3 DNA reads as TGTGCCAGCAGCGTTAGCGGGGGGGCCGGCTCTGGGGCCAACGTCCTGACTTTC. The full variable domain, rest sourced from reference TRBV9 and TRBJ2-6, is DSGVTQTPKHLITATGQRVTLRCSPRSGDLSVYWYQQSLDQGLQFLIQYYNGEERAKGNILERFSAQQFPDLHSELNLSSLELGDSALYFCASSVSGGAGSGANVLTFGAGSRLTVL.

A single count supports this clone. V gene TRBV13 combines with J gene TRBJ2-7; TRBD1 agrees at 7 bases. CDR1 is PRHDT, CDR2 FYEKMQ, per germline (reference sequence). With V trimmed by 5 bases and J by 3 bases, 10 bases remained unmatched. The CDR3 is 15 residues long. DNA of the CDR3: TGTGCCAGCAGCCCCCGGACAGGCAACAGCTACGAGCAGTACTTC. It is translated as CASSPRTGNSYEQYF.

This rearrangement joins TRBV14 to TRBJ2-2; D might be TRBD2 (6 bases). The V gene's germline CDR1 is SGHDN and CDR2 FVKESK. Trimming shortened V by 4 bases and J by 2 bases, and 14 bases separated the two germline ends. This CDR3 contains 16 residues. As DNA, the CDR3 is TGTGCCAGCAGCCGAGCCGGGACTTTAAACACCGGGGAGCTGTTTTTT. Protein sequence: CASSRAGTLNTGELFF.

The chain combines TRBV27 with TRBJ2-7, with D possibly matching TRBD1 (5 bases). Trimming shortened V by 6 bases and J by 5 bases, and 17 bases separated the two germline ends. This CDR3 is built from 14 residues. Germline V gene sequence: CDR1 MNHEY, CDR2 SMNVEV (reference sequence). CDR3 amino acids: CASRSPGIRHEQYF. The DNA for the CDR3 is TGTGCCAGCAGGTCTCCAGGGATTCGCCACGAGCAGTACTTC.

The gene calls are TRBV6-2 or TRBV6-3 and TRBJ2-5; 13 positions agree with TRBD2. V trimming: 3 bases; J trimming: 4 bases; junction bases outside the gene matches: 5. Germline values: CDR1 MNHEY, CDR2 SVGEGT. The CDR3 runs 16 residues. CDR3 in amino acids: CASSYTSGGAGETQYF. The CDR3 DNA reads as TGTGCCAGCAGTTATACTAGCGGGGGGGCAGGAGAGACCCAGTACTTC.